This paragraph reports one T cell receptor (beta chain). TCRdb reprocessed the 5' RACE reads via MiXCR and lists one record per CDR3 protein. The sample includes about 16,000 distinct CDR3 sequences, more than 20% seen only once; the top ten take 55% to 70%. This entry belongs to a study of T-cell memory formation after mild COVID-19. V gave up 1 base and J gave up 0 bases, with 7 bases separating them. This CDR3 has 14 amino acids. Germline V CDR1 and CDR2: GTSNPN, SVGIG (reference sequence). The specimen was PBMCs or a T cell subset sorted from them (not recorded which). The clonotype comes from a man in his late teens or twenties who had mild COVID-19 (a few samples of this study predate the infection). Cell type and time point are not known. The chain joins TRBV30 to TRBJ1-3; D ambiguous. In DNA form, the CDR3 reads TGTGCCTGGAGTGGGGCAGACTCTGGAAACACCATATATTTT. Translated: CAWSGADSGNTIYF.